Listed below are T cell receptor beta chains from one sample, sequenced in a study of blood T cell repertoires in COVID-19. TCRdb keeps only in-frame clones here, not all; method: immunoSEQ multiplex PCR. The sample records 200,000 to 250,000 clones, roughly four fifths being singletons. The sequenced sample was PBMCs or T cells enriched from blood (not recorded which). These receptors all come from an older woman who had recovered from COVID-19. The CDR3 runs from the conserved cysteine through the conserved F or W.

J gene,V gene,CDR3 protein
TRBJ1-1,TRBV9,CASSPGGSEAFF
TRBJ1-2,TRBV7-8,CASSLRGQDLGYTF
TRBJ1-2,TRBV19,CASTGTGTSGYTF
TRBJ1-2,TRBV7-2,CASRGGENYGYTF
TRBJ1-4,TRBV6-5,CASSFGREEKLFF
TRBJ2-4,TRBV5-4,CASSQRQGGRNIQYF
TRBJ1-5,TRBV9,CASSATGGNQPQHF
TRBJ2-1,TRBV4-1,CASSQGPGTSGSSYNEQFF
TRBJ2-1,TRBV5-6,CASSLQLAGYGDEQFF
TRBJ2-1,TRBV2,CASSILAGEVYEQFF
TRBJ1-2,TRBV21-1,CASLFQAYYGYTF
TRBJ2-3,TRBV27,CASHRGTDTQYF
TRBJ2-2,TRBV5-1,CASSLSGGRTGELFF
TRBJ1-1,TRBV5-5,CASSSRTGDSRSAEAFF
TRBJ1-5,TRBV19,CASSIEAGSHNQPQHF
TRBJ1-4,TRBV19,CASSTGQNGNEKLFF
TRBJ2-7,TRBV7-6,CASSLPSGTMGEQYF
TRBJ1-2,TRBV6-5,CASRRQNYGYTF
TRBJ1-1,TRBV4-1,CASSQGTGGSLEAFF
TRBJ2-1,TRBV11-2,CASRPAGSSYNEQFF
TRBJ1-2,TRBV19,CASSIGAAWRGYTF
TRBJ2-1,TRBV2,CASSGLVVNEQFF
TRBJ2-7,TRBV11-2,CASSLVESGRVSEQYF
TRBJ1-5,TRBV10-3,CAISGGGGRSDSNQPQHF
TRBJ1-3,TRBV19,CASSLQGRSFSGNTIYF
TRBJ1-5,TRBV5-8,CASRQGNQPQHF
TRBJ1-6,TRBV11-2,CASSWDRDNSPLHF
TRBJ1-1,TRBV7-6,CASSSGYRGSEAFF
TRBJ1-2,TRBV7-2,CASSLDPDRPFGGYTF
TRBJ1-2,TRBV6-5,CASTSAGGNYGYTF
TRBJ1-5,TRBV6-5,CASSSSRYSNQPQHF
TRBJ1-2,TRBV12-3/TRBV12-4,CASRTTVRGGYTF
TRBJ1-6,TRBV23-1,CASSNPLSGERGDSPLHF